Below are 7 T cell receptor beta chains sequenced from a single sample in a study. TCRdb recomputed calls from the 5' RACE reads with MiXCR, one row per CDR3 protein. In the table there are 50,000 to 65,000 distinct CDR3 sequences, under 25% of which are singletons. Cells sorted as Tregs were CD4+, CD25+ and CD127-/low. Sequences were obtained from tumor-infiltrating Tregs sorted from the breast tumor. These receptor sequences come from a female donor with breast cancer.

In its sample, this clonotype was seen many times. The chain couples TRBV7-3 to TRBJ2-3; D tentatively fits TRBD1 or TRBD2 (5 bases each). Looked up from germline, CDR1 is SGHTA and CDR2 is FQGTGA. The CDR3 runs to 15 residues. V was cut by 5 bases and J by 2 bases, with 14 bases left in between. The CDR3 loop reads CASSPSGTFTDTQYF. Written as DNA, the CDR3 is TGTGCCAGCAGCCCCTCGGGGACCTTCACAGATACGCAGTATTTT.

Of note for this clonotype: This may arise from a read error, as a much more abundant clone is one base away. The final CDR3 position lacks the conserved phenylalanine or tryptophan, pointing to a likely read error. CDR3 nucleotides: TGCAGCGTCCCAGGGGTTGGGGCCAACGTCCTGACTGTC. It codes for CSVPGVGANVLTV. This sequence joins TRBV29-1 and TRBJ2-6; D possibly corresponds to TRBD1 (6 bases). The CDR3 covers 13 residues. Germline V gene sequence: CDR1 SQVTM, CDR2 ANQGSEA. V was clipped by 6 bases and J by 3 bases, with 9 bases between them.

The rearrangement joins TRBV20-1 to TRBJ2-3, with TRBD2 identical over 8 bases. There are 13 residues in the CDR3. The ends lost 4 bases at V and 3 bases at J; junction bases unmatched: 3. Germline values: CDR1 DFQATT, CDR2 SNEGSKA (reference sequence). The CDR3, as DNA: TGCAGTGCTACTCCGGGAGGGACAGATACGCAGTATTTT. Its translation is CSATPGGTDTQYF.

The rearrangement joins TRBV6-1 to TRBJ1-2; a possible D gene is TRBD1 (6 bases). With 7 bases removed from V and 4 bases from J, the gap between germline ends came to 16 bases. Germline V gene sequence: CDR1 MNHNS, CDR2 SASEGT. This CDR3 has 14 amino acids. The CDR3 bases are TGTGCCAGCACTTCTGTGGACAGAAGCTATGGCTACACCTTC. Protein sequence: CASTSVDRSYGYTF.

This clonotype was seen ten or more times. J is TRBJ1-6 and V is TRBV9; no reliable D call. The CDR3 runs to 14 residues. Looked up from germline, CDR1 is SGDLS and CDR2 is YYNGEE. Trimming removed 4 bases from V and 6 bases from J, with 11 bases in between. CDR3: CASSSRALNSPLHF. The CDR3 DNA follows: TGTGCCAGCAGCTCCCGGGCCCTTAATTCACCCCTCCACTTT.

This clonotype was counted a few times. The V and J genes are TRBV20-1 and TRBJ1-1, with TRBD1 as a possible D gene (6 bases). V dropped 4 bases and J dropped 0 bases, with 18 bases sitting between them. The CDR3 runs to 16 residues. Per the germline V gene, CDR1 is DFQATT and CDR2 is SNEGSKA (reference sequence). CDR3 sequence: CSATVFGRGLNTEAFF. CDR3 coding DNA: TGCAGTGCTACCGTATTTGGCAGGGGTTTGAACACTGAAGCTTTCTTT.

The chain is built from TRBV29-1 and TRBJ2-7, with unresolved D. Germline V lookup: CDR1 SQVTM, CDR2 ANQGSEA. The CDR3 is 12 amino acids. The V end lost 6 bases, the J end lost 0 bases, and 9 bases lay between the germline ends. The DNA of the CDR3 is TGCAGCGTGGGTAGCCGCTCCTACGAGCAGTACTTC. Translating it yields CSVGSRSYEQYF.